This TCR beta chain was documented in a study of blood T cell repertoires in COVID-19. Across the study: The United States, Italy and Spain were the sources of the acute and convalescent COVID-19 samples. Nucleic acid was either cDNA or gDNA, and it came from T cells, B-cell-depleted T cells, or PBMCs.

Original analysis: Estimates of nucleated cell counts were drawn from the amplification of reference gene primers. Generated by immunoSEQ multiplex PCR, the TCRdb table keeps only in-frame clones and is missing some. Clonal size and the V and J genes are those of that table, whereas D and trimming came from the DNA. This repertoire shows around 10,000 clones, around 87% found once; its top ten account for about a tenth. Trimming removed 5 bases at V and 5 bases at J, with 13 bases between. The germline V gene encodes CDR1 MDHEN and CDR2 SYDVKM. The CDR3 has 13 residues. The chain carries TRBV28 and TRBJ2-7, with D possibly TRBD1 on 5 matching bases. Material for sequencing was peripheral blood. The sequence came from a human donor in a cohort sampled during active COVID-19. The CDR3 reads CASSDSAVDEQYF. The CDR3, as DNA: TGTGCCAGCAGTGACAGTGCCGTGGACGAGCAGTACTTC.